The 14 T cell receptor beta chains reported below all come from one sample, sequenced in a study of CD8 T cells in ankylosing spondylitis. Study-wide results and caveats: The study identified a TCR beta motif of under ten highly homologous variants that appeared characteristic of ankylosing spondylitis blood.

For these receptors, no antigen is known. From the 5' RACE reads, TCRdb called clonotypes with MiXCR, one entry per CDR3 protein. The sample lists about 510,000 distinct CDR3 sequences, approximately 5.3% seen once, with under 4.5% in the top ten. The source material was blood, either unsorted or a sorted T cell fraction (not recorded which). The receptors were sampled from a male donor with ankylosing spondylitis.

This clonotype was counted many times. The V gene is TRBV20-1, the J gene TRBJ2-3, with D possibly TRBD2 on 5 matching bases. Between the trimmed V and J ends, which lost 6 bases and 6 bases, there was a span of 19 bases. Germline V CDR1 and CDR2: DFQATT, SNEGSKA (reference sequence). CDR3 length equals 14 residues. The CDR3 coding sequence is TGCAGTGCGGAGAGGGCCCTGCCCGGTGATACGCAGTATTTT. Translation: CSAERALPGDTQYF.

This chain links TRBV5-1 with TRBJ2-1, with D perhaps matching TRBD2 (6 bases). Germline CDR1 and CDR2: SGHRS and YFSETQ. This CDR3 has 17 residues. Trimming left V 5 bases short and J 2 bases short, with 20 bases between. The CDR3 protein is CASRTVVGGLPYNEQFF. CDR3 bases: TGCGCCAGCAGAACGGTGGTGGGAGGTCTCCCCTACAATGAGCAGTTCTTC.

CDR3 in amino acids: CASSADREDEQFF. In DNA form, the CDR3 reads TGTGCCAGCAGTGCCGACAGGGAGGATGAGCAGTTCTTC. The chain uses TRBV12-3 or TRBV12-4 and TRBJ2-1, with D tentatively TRBD1 (7 bases). The V gene lost 5 bases and the J gene lost 8 bases, with 13 bases spanning the gap. The CDR3 runs to 13 residues.

At least ten counts were recorded for this clonotype. V is TRBV5-1 and J is TRBJ2-1; 8 nucleotides agree with TRBD2. Germline V gene sequence: CDR1 SGHRS, CDR2 YFSETQ. The CDR3 is 15 residues long. With 5 bases clipped from V and 9 bases from J, the junction kept 13 bases outside the gene matches. The CDR3 coding sequence is TGCGCCAGCAGATTTGATTCGGGAGGGCAGGGTGAGCAGTTCTTC. This translates into CASRFDSGGQGEQFF.

This clonotype was recorded at least ten times. The CDR3 DNA is TGTGCCAGCAGCTCTCGGACAGATGGAGATACGCAGTATTTT. This translates into CASSSRTDGDTQYF. The chain links TRBV7-9 to TRBJ2-3, with D possibly being TRBD1 (6 bases). Trimming stripped 4 bases from V and 5 bases from J, with 13 bases between. Per the germline V gene, CDR1 is SEHNR and CDR2 is FQNEAQ (reference sequence). This CDR3 spans 14 amino acids.

This clonotype was seen ten or more times. This rearrangement joins TRBV5-1 to TRBJ1-1; the D is unclear. V was trimmed by 7 bases and J by 1 base, leaving 14 bases between them. Per germline, CDR1 SGHRS and CDR2 YFSETQ. This CDR3 spans 14 amino acids. CDR3 amino acids: CASSNSGRNTEAFF. CDR3 bases: TGCGCCAGCTCCAATTCGGGGAGGAACACTGAAGCTTTCTTT. Looking up the rest from reference TRBV5-1 and TRBJ1-1 gives the full variable domain: KAGVTQTPRYLIKTRGQQVTLSCSPISGHRSVSWYQQTPGQGLQFLFEYFSETQRNKGNFPGRFSGRQFSNSRSEMNVSTLELGDSALYLCASSNSGRNTEAFFGQGTRLTVV.

This clonotype came up many times. The chain couples TRBV5-1 to TRBJ1-1; perhaps TRBD1 as D (6 bases). CDR3 length: 14 amino acids. V was pared by 3 bases and J by 6 bases, with 15 bases between. Germline V CDR1 and CDR2: SGHRS, YFSETQ. The chain's CDR3 is CASSSTGRGAEAFF. CDR3 bases: TGCGCCAGCAGCTCTACAGGGAGAGGAGCTGAAGCTTTCTTT.

This clonotype came up many times. V and J are TRBV28 and TRBJ2-2; D remains ambiguous. Deletions cut 6 bases from V and 0 bases from J, with 5 bases between. This CDR3 spans 13 amino acids. Germline V gene lookup returns CDR1 MDHEN and CDR2 SYDVKM. The CDR3 reads CASRGPNTGELFF. The CDR3 region has the DNA TGTGCCAGCAGGGGCCCGAACACCGGGGAGCTGTTTTTT.

This clonotype came up many times. The rearrangement uses TRBV3-1 and TRBJ2-1; D is perhaps TRBD2 (6 bases). The CDR3 runs 16 residues. V lost 0 bases, J lost 4 bases, and 13 bases lay in between. Germline V gene sequence: CDR1 LGHDT, CDR2 YNNKEL (reference sequence). The CDR3 DNA is TGTGCCAGCAGCCAAGATAGGAGGGAGCTATACAATGAGCAGTTCTTC. As protein: CASSQDRRELYNEQFF.

This clonotype was detected many times. The rearrangement joins TRBV29-1 to TRBJ2-5; 7 bases match TRBD1. CDR3 size: 14 residues. Germline values: CDR1 SQVTM, CDR2 ANQGSEA. V lost 7 bases to trimming and J lost 2 bases; unmatched junction nucleotides: 10. The CDR3 sequence: CSGRQGSPQETQYF. The CDR3 nucleotides are TGCAGCGGTCGACAGGGCAGCCCACAAGAGACCCAGTACTTC.

This clonotype has at least ten counts. V and J are TRBV7-2 and TRBJ1-2, with 7 positions matching TRBD1. This CDR3 has 15 residues. V shed 2 bases, J shed 6 bases, and the junction held 9 bases outside the gene matches. The germline V gene has CDR1 SGHTA and CDR2 FQGNSA. CDR3 DNA: TGTGCCAGCAGCTTACGTCTACAGGGGAATAATGGCTACACCTTC. This codes for CASSLRLQGNNGYTF.

This chain links TRBV24-1 with TRBJ2-3, with TRBD2 identical over 11 bases. The CDR3 covers 19 residues. J gave up 1 base and V 3 bases, and 11 bases lay outside the gene matches. Germline-derived CDR1 and CDR2 are KGHDR and SFDVKD. The CDR3 reads CATSDNSGLTSGGTDTQYF. CDR3 in DNA: TGTGCCACCAGTGATAATTCCGGGTTGACTAGCGGGGGCACAGATACGCAGTATTTT.

This clonotype was observed at least ten times. CDR3 sequence reads: CASSQRDREGYTF. The CDR3 DNA reads as TGTGCCAGCAGTCAACGGGACAGGGAGGGCTACACCTTC. The rearrangement links TRBV6-1 to TRBJ1-2; 9 bases are a match to TRBD1. V lost 5 bases to trimming and J lost 8 bases; unmatched junction nucleotides: 6. The CDR3 sequence is 13 residues long. Germline V gene lookup returns CDR1 MNHNS and CDR2 SASEGT.

In its sample, this clonotype was seen many times. The limits of the CDR3 on the DNA are not certain, so only TCRdb's listed CDR3 is given. J is TRBJ1-2 and V is TRBV7-6; the table gives TRBD1 as D, unverified against the DNA. Germline V CDR1 and CDR2: SGHVS, FNYEAQ. The CDR3 spans 16 residues, counting both ends. The CDR3 region is CASSFGPGQEDYGYTF.